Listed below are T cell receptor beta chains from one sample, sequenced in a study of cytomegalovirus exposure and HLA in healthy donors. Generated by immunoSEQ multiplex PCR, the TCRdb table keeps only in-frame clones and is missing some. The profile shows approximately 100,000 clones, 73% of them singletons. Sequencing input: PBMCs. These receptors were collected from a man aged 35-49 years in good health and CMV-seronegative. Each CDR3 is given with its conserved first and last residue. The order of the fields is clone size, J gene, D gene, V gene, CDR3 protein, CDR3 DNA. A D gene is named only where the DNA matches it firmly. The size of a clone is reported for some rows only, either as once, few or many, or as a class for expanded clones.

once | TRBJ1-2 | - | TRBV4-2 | CASSQVVGSDYGYTF | TGTGCCAGCAGCCAAGTAGTAGGCAGCGACTATGGCTACACCTTC
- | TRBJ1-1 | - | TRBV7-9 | CASSISPGEGTTEAFF | TGTGCCAGCAGCATTTCCCCAGGGGAAGGGACCACTGAAGCTTTCTTT
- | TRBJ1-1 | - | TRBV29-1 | CSVARGEGTEAFF | TGCAGCGTGGCTAGAGGAGAGGGCACTGAAGCTTTCTTT
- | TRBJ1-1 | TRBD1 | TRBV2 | CASSYRGGTEAFF | TGTGCCAGCAGTTACAGGGGGGGGACTGAAGCTTTCTTT
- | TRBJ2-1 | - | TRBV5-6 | CASSLGDTGLQFF | TGTGCCAGCAGCTTGGGGGACACCGGCCTGCAGTTCTTC
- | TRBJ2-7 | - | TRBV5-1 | CASSEQVPDLGEQYF | TGCGCCAGCAGCGAACAGGTTCCCGATTTGGGCGAGCAGTACTTC
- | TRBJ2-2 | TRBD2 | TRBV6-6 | CASRTTSGLNTGELFF | TGTGCCAGCAGGACGACTAGCGGGTTGAACACCGGGGAGCTGTTTTTT
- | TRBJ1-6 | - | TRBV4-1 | CASSQDFVGSPLHF | TGCGCCAGCAGCCAAGATTTCGTCGGTTCACCCCTCCACTTT
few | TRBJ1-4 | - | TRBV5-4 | CASSLGMNEKLFF | TGTGCCAGCAGCTTGGGTATGAATGAAAAACTGTTTTTT
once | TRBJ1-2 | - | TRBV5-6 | CASSLWAAQGYGYTF | TGTGCCAGCAGCTTGTGGGCAGCGCAGGGCTATGGCTACACCTTC
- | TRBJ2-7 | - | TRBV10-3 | CAISESRGVAGAVEVVF | TGTGCCATCAGTGAGTCAAGGGGTGTTGCAGGGGCCGTGGAGGTAGTCTTC
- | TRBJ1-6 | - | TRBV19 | CASHTGNSPLHF | TGTGCCAGTCATACGGGTAATTCACCCCTCCACTTT
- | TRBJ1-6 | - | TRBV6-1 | CASSENGGSNSPLHF | TGTGCCAGCAGTGAAAATGGAGGGTCAAATTCACCCCTCCACTTT
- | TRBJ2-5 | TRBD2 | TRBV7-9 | CASSPLAGASKETQYF | TGTGCCAGCAGCCCCTTAGCGGGGGCGTCCAAAGAGACCCAGTACTTC
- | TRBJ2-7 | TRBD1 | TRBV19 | CASSSLGQGNEQYF | TGTGCCAGTAGTTCCCTCGGACAGGGAAACGAGCAGTACTTC
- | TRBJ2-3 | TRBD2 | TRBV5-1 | CASSLTGLAGDTQYF | TGCGCCAGCAGCTTGACGGGACTAGCGGGGGATACGCAGTATTTT
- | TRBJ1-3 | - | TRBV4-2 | CASSQGGRRASGNTIYF | TGTGCCAGCAGCCAAGGTGGAAGGCGGGCCTCTGGAAACACCATATATTTT
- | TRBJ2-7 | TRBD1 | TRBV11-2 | CASTKTGSYEQYF | TGTGCCAGCACCAAGACAGGGTCGTACGAGCAGTACTTC
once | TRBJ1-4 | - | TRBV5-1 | CASSLGAATNEKLFF | TGCGCCAGCAGCTTGGGAGCCGCAACTAATGAAAAACTGTTTTTT
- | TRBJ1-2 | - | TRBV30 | CAWRQGRNYGYTF | TGTGCCTGGAGACAGGGTCGCAACTATGGCTACACCTTC
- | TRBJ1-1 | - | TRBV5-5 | CASSITGYIEAFF | TGTGCCAGCAGCATCACAGGGTACATTGAAGCTTTCTTT
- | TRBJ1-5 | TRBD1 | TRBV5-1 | CASSLTGGGQPQHF | TGCGCCAGCAGCTTGACAGGGGGCGGTCAGCCCCAGCATTTT
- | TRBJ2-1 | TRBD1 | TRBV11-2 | CASSLPARGTEQFF | TGTGCCAGCAGCTTACCGGCCAGGGGGACTGAGCAGTTCTTC
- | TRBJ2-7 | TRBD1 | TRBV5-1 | CASSLGQGLNEQYF | TGCGCCAGCAGCTTGGGACAGGGGTTGAACGAGCAGTACTTC
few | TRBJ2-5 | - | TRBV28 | CATAQGGQETQYF | TGTGCCACCGCCCAGGGCGGACAAGAGACCCAGTACTTC
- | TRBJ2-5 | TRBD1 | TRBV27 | CASSSRYRDRDKTQYF | TGTGCCAGCAGTTCGAGATACCGGGACAGGGACAAGACCCAGTACTTC
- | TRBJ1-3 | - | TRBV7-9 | CASTWFSGAGNTIYF | TGTGCCAGCACCTGGTTTTCGGGTGCAGGAAACACCATATATTTT
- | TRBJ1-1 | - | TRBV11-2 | CASSLEGGSGTEAFF | TGTGCCAGCAGCTTAGAGGGGGGAAGTGGCACTGAAGCTTTCTTT
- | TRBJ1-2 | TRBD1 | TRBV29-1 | CSAEPLQGNYGYTF | TGCAGCGCAGAACCCTTACAGGGGAACTATGGCTACACCTTC
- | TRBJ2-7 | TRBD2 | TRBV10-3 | CAISESGGLAESSYEQYF | TGTGCCATCAGTGAGAGTGGGGGACTAGCGGAGAGCTCCTACGAGCAGTACTTC
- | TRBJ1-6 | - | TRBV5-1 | CASSLVGDSPLHF | TGCGCCAGCAGCTTGGTCGGGGATTCACCCCTCCACTTT
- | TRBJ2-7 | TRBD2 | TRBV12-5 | CASARGVAQYF | TGTGCTAGTGCGCGGGGGGTCGCCCAGTACTTC
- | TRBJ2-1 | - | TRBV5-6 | CASSLRLAASYNEQFF | TGTGCCAGCAGCTTGAGACTGGCAGCCTCCTACAATGAGCAGTTCTTC
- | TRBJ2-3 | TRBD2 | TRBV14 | CASSPKRERGLPDTQYF | TGTGCCAGCAGCCCCAAAAGGGAGCGGGGATTGCCGGATACGCAGTATTTT
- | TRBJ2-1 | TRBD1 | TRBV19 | CASSIGTGYGEQFF | TGTGCCAGTAGTATAGGGACAGGGTATGGTGAGCAGTTCTTC
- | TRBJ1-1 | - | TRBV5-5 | CASSLGMGPTEAFF | TGTGCCAGCAGCTTGGGTATGGGGCCCACTGAAGCTTTCTTT
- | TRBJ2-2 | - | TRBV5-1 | CASSPRGTGELFF | TGCGCCAGCAGCCCGAGGGGGACCGGGGAGCTGTTTTTT
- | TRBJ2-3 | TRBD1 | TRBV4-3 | CASSAKGANPDTQYF | TGCGCCAGCAGCGCCAAGGGGGCGAACCCAGATACGCAGTATTTT
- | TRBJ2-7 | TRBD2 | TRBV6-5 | CASSPAGPYEQYF | TGTGCCAGCAGCCCAGCGGGGCCCTACGAGCAGTACTTC
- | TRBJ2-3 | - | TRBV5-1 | CASSLEQPDTQYF | TGCGCCAGCAGCTTGGAACAGCCAGATACGCAGTATTTT
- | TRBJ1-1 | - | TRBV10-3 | CAISADRGQTEAFF | TGTGCCATCAGTGCGGACCGGGGTCAAACTGAAGCTTTCTTT